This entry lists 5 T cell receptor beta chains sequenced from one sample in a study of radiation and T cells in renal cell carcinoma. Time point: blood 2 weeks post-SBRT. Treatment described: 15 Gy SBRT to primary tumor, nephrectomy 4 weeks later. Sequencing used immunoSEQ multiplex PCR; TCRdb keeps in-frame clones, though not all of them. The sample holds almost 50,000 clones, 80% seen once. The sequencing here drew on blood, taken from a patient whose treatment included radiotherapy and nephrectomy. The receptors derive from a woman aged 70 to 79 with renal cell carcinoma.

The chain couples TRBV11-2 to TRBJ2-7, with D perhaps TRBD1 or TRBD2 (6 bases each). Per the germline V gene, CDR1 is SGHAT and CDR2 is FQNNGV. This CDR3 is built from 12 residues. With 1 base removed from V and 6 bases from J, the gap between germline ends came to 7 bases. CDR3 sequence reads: CASSLAGAEQYF. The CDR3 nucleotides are TGTGCCAGCAGCTTAGCGGGGGCCGAGCAGTACTTC.

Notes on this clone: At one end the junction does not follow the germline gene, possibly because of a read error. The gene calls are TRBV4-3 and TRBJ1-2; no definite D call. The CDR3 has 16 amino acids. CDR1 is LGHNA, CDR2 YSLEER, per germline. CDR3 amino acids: CTSSQDLTASNYGYTF. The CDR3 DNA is TGCACCAGCAGCCAAGATCTTACAGCCTCTAACTATGGCTACACCTTC.

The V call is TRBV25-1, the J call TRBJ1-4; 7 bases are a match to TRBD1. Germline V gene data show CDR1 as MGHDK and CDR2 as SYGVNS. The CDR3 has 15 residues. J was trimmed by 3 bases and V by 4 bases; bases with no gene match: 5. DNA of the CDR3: TGTGCCAGCAGTGCACCGGGACAGCCTAATGAAAAACTGTTTTTT. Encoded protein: CASSAPGQPNEKLFF.

DNA of the CDR3: TGTGCCAGCAGGGGAGGGGAAACCTACAATGAGCAGTTCTTC. Its protein is CASRGGETYNEQFF. V is TRBV7-9 and J is TRBJ2-1; 7 nucleotides align to TRBD2. The V gene's germline CDR1 is SEHNR and CDR2 FQNEAQ (reference sequence). CDR3 size: 14 residues. Trimming took 6 bases from V and 2 from J; bases not matched to a gene: 4.

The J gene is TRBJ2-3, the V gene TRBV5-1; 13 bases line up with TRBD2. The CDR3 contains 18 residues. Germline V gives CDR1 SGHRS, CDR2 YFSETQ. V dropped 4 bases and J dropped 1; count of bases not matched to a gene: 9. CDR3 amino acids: CASSLGTSGARGTDTQYF. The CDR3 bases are TGCGCCAGCAGCCTGGGGACTAGCGGGGCCAGGGGCACAGATACGCAGTATTTT.